These T cell receptor beta chains were read from a single sample in a study of blood T cell repertoires in COVID-19. Assay: immunoSEQ multiplex PCR; the TCRdb copy retains only in-frame clones and omits some. Here the sample spans about 70,000 clones, about 89% being singletons. The sequenced material came from peripheral blood. The receptors come from a woman aged 60-75 years with acute or convalescent COVID-19. Both conserved end residues are trimmed from each CDR3. Fields, in order: J gene, V gene, CDR3 protein.

J: TRBJ1-2
V: TRBV6-5
CDR3: ASRDRERELYGYT

J: TRBJ2-1
V: TRBV5-1
CDR3: ASSFAGTSGGARNNEQF

J: TRBJ2-7
V: TRBV28
CDR3: ASSLGLAGSQY

J: TRBJ2-5
V: TRBV29-1
CDR3: SVEWSRGGYQETQY

J: TRBJ2-3
V: TRBV7-2
CDR3: ASSLAPVSGGAQY

J: TRBJ1-6
V: TRBV7-9
CDR3: ASSKQGANSPLH

J: TRBJ2-5
V: TRBV19
CDR3: ASSDPGLAGETQY

J: TRBJ2-7
V: TRBV3-1/TRBV3-2
CDR3: ASSQDPPSGGRNEQY

J: TRBJ2-7
V: TRBV18
CDR3: ASSPKTTGNYEQY

J: TRBJ1-1
V: TRBV19
CDR3: ASSTSPTGVKNTEAF

J: TRBJ2-7
V: TRBV28
CDR3: ASSSTGTSNNEQY

J: TRBJ1-6
V: TRBV7-2
CDR3: ASSLGTGVNSPLH

J: TRBJ2-7
V: TRBV7-2
CDR3: ASSLVGQSAYEQY

J: TRBJ1-6
V: TRBV4-1
CDR3: ASSQGKTGLNSPLH

J: TRBJ2-1
V: TRBV11-2
CDR3: ASSLRGGTNEQF

J: TRBJ2-1
V: TRBV27
CDR3: ASSRQGNRYNEQF

J: TRBJ2-1
V: TRBV6-6
CDR3: ASGRGGHRNEQF

J: TRBJ2-5
V: TRBV28
CDR3: ASGHRDQETQY

J: TRBJ1-3
V: TRBV7-9
CDR3: ASSLAGSYSGNTIY

J: TRBJ2-4
V: TRBV5-4
CDR3: ASSLEGGGKNIQY

J: TRBJ2-7
V: TRBV24-1
CDR3: ATSFERPPYEQY

J: TRBJ1-6
V: TRBV15
CDR3: ATSREGQGVSPLH

J: TRBJ2-1
V: TRBV6-1
CDR3: ASSEPTVHEQF

J: TRBJ1-4
V: TRBV18
CDR3: ASSTRGNEKLF

J: TRBJ1-6
V: TRBV5-1
CDR3: ASSLEAGRYNSPLH

J: TRBJ2-3
V: TRBV11-3
CDR3: ASSLGQLRTDTQY

J: TRBJ2-5
V: TRBV2
CDR3: ASMKRTGRETQY

J: TRBJ2-5
V: TRBV12-5
CDR3: ASGSDSFQTQY

J: TRBJ2-3
V: TRBV6-6
CDR3: ASRREGADTQY

J: TRBJ1-5
V: TRBV5-1
CDR3: ASSSGGGNQPQH

J: TRBJ2-1
V: TRBV6-5
CDR3: ASSSYLAGEQF

J: TRBJ1-1
V: TRBV30
CDR3: AWSVYGEGNTEAF

J: TRBJ1-5
V: TRBV18
CDR3: ASSPQGVNQPQH

J: TRBJ1-4
V: TRBV18
CDR3: ASSSRDRETEKLF

J: TRBJ2-5
V: TRBV28
CDR3: ASSLSFGTPAY

J: TRBJ1-6
V: TRBV5-1
CDR3: ASSLSGGQGSPLH

J: TRBJ1-2
V: TRBV6-5
CDR3: ASSYGSSGGGYT

J: TRBJ2-1
V: TRBV5-8
CDR3: ASSLWTSGGNYNEQF

J: TRBJ2-1
V: TRBV10-3
CDR3: ATQTGAWSYNEQF

J: TRBJ2-3
V: TRBV5-1
CDR3: ASSWGGRDTQY

J: TRBJ1-1
V: TRBV10-2
CDR3: ATSRGRTEAF

J: TRBJ2-5
V: TRBV3-1/TRBV3-2
CDR3: ASSQGAYRTQY

J: TRBJ1-2
V: TRBV3-1/TRBV3-2
CDR3: ASRGSGGYT

J: TRBJ2-7
V: TRBV6-2/TRBV6-3
CDR3: ASSTLLAGWDEQY

J: TRBJ2-1
V: TRBV5-5
CDR3: ASRLRDRAFNNEQF

J: TRBJ2-7
V: TRBV6-6
CDR3: ASSRGLYEQY

J: TRBJ2-7
V: TRBV19
CDR3: ASSIVRDRGRREQY

J: TRBJ2-3
V: TRBV5-1
CDR3: ASSPEGDTQY

J: TRBJ1-5
V: TRBV6-1
CDR3: ASSEGQDRVRGQPQH

J: TRBJ2-3
V: TRBV2
CDR3: ASSEPKVASGGAIADTQY